Shown below are 23 T cell receptor beta chains from a single sample sequenced in a study of early T cells in non-severe SARS-CoV-2 infection. TCRdb redid the calling of the 5' RACE reads with MiXCR, one entry per CDR3 protein. In the table there are 35,000 to 45,000 distinct CDR3 sequences, 5% to 6.5% of which are singletons. This sample comprised whole blood, obtained at baseline. Receptors were obtained from an adult who was a healthcare worker with PCR-confirmed SARS-CoV-2 infection or an uninfected control (not recorded which).

In its sample, this clonotype was seen many times. This chain joins TRBV7-2 and TRBJ2-1, with TRBD2 identical over 8 bases. The V and J ends lost 2 bases and 9 bases, in that order; junction bases with no gene match: 6. CDR1 is SGHTA and CDR2 is FQGNSA in the germline V gene. The CDR3 has 14 residues. The CDR3 protein is CASSLTPTSAEQFF. The CDR3 DNA follows: TGTGCCAGCAGCTTAACCCCGACTAGCGCTGAGCAGTTCTTC.

Only a few counts were recorded for this clonotype. The chain has TRBV5-1 and TRBJ2-1, with 9 bases aligning to TRBD1. With V trimmed by 2 bases and J by 4 bases, 4 bases remained unmatched. Germline V lookup: CDR1 SGHRS, CDR2 YFSETQ. This CDR3 has 15 residues. Here the CDR3 DNA reads TGCGCCAGCAGCTTCCCGGGACAGGGTTACAATGAGCAGTTCTTC. Translated: CASSFPGQGYNEQFF. The full variable domain, with the rest looked up from reference TRBV5-1 and TRBJ2-1, is KAGVTQTPRYLIKTRGQQVTLSCSPISGHRSVSWYQQTPGQGLQFLFEYFSETQRNKGNFPGRFSGRQFSNSRSEMNVSTLELGDSALYLCASSFPGQGYNEQFFGPGTRLTVL.

The V and J genes are TRBV12-3 or TRBV12-4 and TRBJ2-1, with D possibly being TRBD2 (5 bases). With 6 bases removed from V and 10 bases from J, the gap between germline ends came to 13 bases. CDR3 length: 12 amino acids. The CDR3 is CASRGTRVEQFF. CDR3 nucleotide sequence: TGTGCCAGCAGGGGAACTAGAGTCGAGCAGTTCTTC.

This clonotype was seen more than once but under ten times. The J gene is TRBJ2-3, the V gene TRBV5-1; 9 bases agree with TRBD2. CDR1 SGHRS and CDR2 YFSETQ come from the germline V gene. Trimming removed 0 bases from V and 4 bases from J; junction bases left unmatched: 3. This CDR3 is built from 15 residues. CDR3 residues: CASSLEVAGADTQYF. CDR3 nucleotides: TGCGCCAGCAGCTTGGAGGTAGCGGGGGCAGATACGCAGTATTTT.

This clonotype showed up many times. This sequence joins TRBV20-1 and TRBJ2-5; 8 nucleotides align to TRBD2. CDR3 size: 15 residues. Germline CDR1 and CDR2: DFQATT and SNEGSKA (reference sequence). Unmatched junction bases numbered 8, after V lost 3 bases and J lost 2 bases. CDR3 coding DNA: TGCAGTGCTAGGGATCCGGGACTAGGACAAGAGACCCAGTACTTC. Amino acid sequence: CSARDPGLGQETQYF.

This clonotype was observed many times. This chain connects TRBV2 to TRBJ1-3; 7 bases line up with TRBD1. V was pared by 11 bases and J by 0 bases, with 4 bases of the junction left unmatched. This CDR3 is built from 13 residues. Germline-derived CDR1 and CDR2 are SNHLY and FYNNEI. CDR3 sequence reads: CAGGTDSGNTIYF. CDR3 DNA: TGTGCCGGAGGGACAGACTCTGGAAACACCATATATTTT.

V usage is TRBV18 and J usage is TRBJ2-5; no definite D call. CDR3 length equals 14 residues. V was shortened by 1 base and J by 4 bases, with 10 bases between the two germline ends. Germline values: CDR1 KGHSH, CDR2 LQKENI. Here the CDR3 reads CASSPRQSVETQYF. For the CDR3, the DNA is TGTGCCAGCTCACCACGCCAGAGTGTAGAGACCCAGTACTTC.

This clonotype was seen at least ten times. This chain joins TRBV12-3 or TRBV12-4 and TRBJ1-1, with 7 bases aligning to TRBD1. V lost 3 bases, J lost 1 base, and 5 bases stayed unmatched. CDR3 size: 15 residues. CDR3 loop: CASSFGTASNTEAFF. The CDR3 DNA reads TGTGCCAGCAGTTTCGGGACAGCTTCGAACACTGAAGCTTTCTTT.

The chain has TRBV29-1 and TRBJ2-5; perhaps TRBD2 as D (5 bases). The CDR3 consists of 13 residues. V was pared by 5 bases and J by 2 bases, with 12 bases between. The germline CDR1 and CDR2 sequences are SQVTM and ANQGSEA. The CDR3 nucleotides read TGCAGCGTTCGAGACCCGGGACAAGAGACCCAGTACTTC. This translates into CSVRDPGQETQYF. The full variable domain, completed using reference TRBV29-1 and TRBJ2-5, is SAVISQKPSRDICQRGTSLTIQCQVDSQVTMMFWYRQQPGQSLTLIATANQGSEATYESGFVIDKFPISRPNLTFSTLTVSNMSPEDSSIYLCSVRDPGQETQYFGPGTRLLVL.

The J gene is TRBJ2-3, the V gene TRBV7-2, with 7 bases that match TRBD1. Germline CDR1 reads SGHTA; CDR2 reads FQGNSA. CDR3 size: 15 residues. The ends lost 0 bases at V and 3 bases at J; junction bases unmatched: 3. CDR3 loop: CASSLAGRGTDTQYF. In DNA form, the CDR3 reads TGTGCCAGCAGCTTAGCCGGCAGGGGGACAGATACGCAGTATTTT.

This clonotype was detected only a few times. This sequence joins TRBV6-2 or TRBV6-3 and TRBJ2-1, with 8 bases aligning to TRBD1. V gave up 2 bases and J gave up 3 bases; unmatched junction bases: 9. This CDR3 region has 17 residues. CDR1 is MNHEY, CDR2 SVGEGT, per germline. CDR3 region: CASSYRETGEIYNEQFF. The CDR3 nucleotides read TGTGCCAGCAGTTACCGGGAGACAGGGGAAATCTACAATGAGCAGTTCTTC.

In DNA, the CDR3 is TGTGCCTGGAGTGTACAGGTTGGAAACACCATATATTTT. It specifies CAWSVQVGNTIYF. This chain links TRBV30 with TRBJ1-3, with D perhaps matching TRBD1 (5 bases). CDR1 is GTSNPN, CDR2 SVGIG, per germline (reference sequence). There are 13 residues in the CDR3. Trimming left V 0 bases short and J 3 bases short, with 6 bases between. The whole variable domain, filled in from reference TRBV30 and TRBJ1-3, reads SQTIHQWPATLVQPVGSPLSLECTVEGTSNPNLYWYRQAAGRGLQLLFYSVGIGQISSEVPQNLSASRPQDRQFILSSKKLLLSDSGFYLCAWSVQVGNTIYFGEGSWLTVV.

This sequence joins TRBV2 and TRBJ2-2; perhaps TRBD2 as D (6 bases). The V and J ends lost 6 bases and 4 bases respectively, with 9 bases between them. The CDR3 totals 13 residues. Germline loops: CDR1 SNHLY, CDR2 FYNNEI. Here the CDR3 reads CASRLAVTGELFF. CDR3 DNA sequence: TGTGCCAGCAGGTTAGCGGTCACCGGGGAGCTGTTTTTT.

This clonotype has ten or more counts. The chain uses TRBV7-9 and TRBJ1-4; weak D call: TRBD1 (5 bases). CDR1 and CDR2 from the germline V gene are SEHNR and FQNEAQ (reference sequence). The V and J ends lost 3 bases and 7 bases respectively, with 12 bases between them. The CDR3 length is 14 residues. CDR3 sequence: CASSFPGTVEKLFF. The CDR3 DNA follows: TGTGCCAGCAGCTTCCCCGGGACCGTTGAAAAACTGTTTTTT. The full variable domain, rest sourced from reference TRBV7-9 and TRBJ1-4, is DTGVSQNPRHKITKRGQNVTFRCDPISEHNRLYWYRQTLGQGPEFLTYFQNEAQLEKSRLLSDRFSAERPKGSFSTLEIQRTEQGDSAMYLCASSFPGTVEKLFFGSGTQLSVL.

This clonotype was detected many times. This chain links TRBV6-2 or TRBV6-3 with TRBJ1-5; 10 nucleotides align to TRBD1. V dropped 2 bases and J dropped 7; count of bases not matched to a gene: 2. The CDR3 spans 14 residues. Germline V lookup: CDR1 MNHEY, CDR2 SVGEGT. The CDR3 DNA reads as TGTGCCAGCAGTTACGGGACAGGGGTGCAGCCCCAGCATTTT. Translated, it gives CASSYGTGVQPQHF.

This clonotype appeared many times. CDR3 region: CSARPTSRVSTDTQYF. CDR3 in DNA: TGCAGTGCTAGACCTACTAGTAGAGTAAGCACAGATACGCAGTATTTT. The gene calls are TRBV20-1 and TRBJ2-3; D possibly corresponds to TRBD2 (5 bases). There are 16 residues in the CDR3. Germline CDR1 is DFQATT and CDR2 is SNEGSKA (reference sequence). V was pared by 2 bases and J by 0 bases, with 15 bases between.

This clonotype was found many times. The V call is TRBV11-1, the J call TRBJ2-7; D unresolved. CDR1 SGHAT and CDR2 FQDESV come from the germline V gene (reference sequence). The V gene lost 7 bases and the J gene lost 2 bases, with 15 bases spanning the gap. CDR3 length: 14 amino acids. The CDR3 DNA reads as TGTGCCAGCACCCTCCATAATAGGGCCTACGAGCAGTACTTC. This encodes CASTLHNRAYEQYF.

This clonotype occurred many times. This rearrangement joins TRBV6-2 or TRBV6-3 to TRBJ2-7; 12 bases match TRBD2. The CDR3 is 15 residues long. The germline gives CDR1 MNHEY, CDR2 SVGEGT. V lost 5 bases and J lost 4; bases outside the gene matches: 6. CDR3 loop: CASSTTTSGGYEQYF. The CDR3 DNA is TGTGCCAGCAGTACGACGACTAGCGGGGGTTACGAGCAGTACTTC.

The chain combines TRBV12-3 or TRBV12-4 with TRBJ2-3; D may be TRBD2 (5 bases). V was clipped by 3 bases and J by 3 bases, with 10 bases between them. The CDR3 totals 14 residues. Here the CDR3 DNA reads TGTGCCAGCAGTTTCGGGGAAGGAACAGATACGCAGTATTTT. As protein: CASSFGEGTDTQYF.

This clonotype was detected only a few times. The J gene is TRBJ2-7, the V gene TRBV3-1; 9 positions agree with TRBD1. This CDR3 spans 14 amino acids. CDR1 is LGHDT, CDR2 YNNKEL, per germline (reference sequence). Germline trimming cut 4 bases from V and 0 bases from J; bases unmatched to any gene: 1. This CDR3 is CASSRQGGSYEQYF. In nucleotides, the CDR3 is TGTGCCAGCAGCCGACAGGGGGGCTCCTACGAGCAGTACTTC.

The chain uses TRBV29-1 and TRBJ2-3; 9 nucleotides align to TRBD1. Trimming took 6 bases from V and 4 from J; bases not matched to a gene: 14. Germline CDR1 reads SQVTM; CDR2 reads ANQGSEA. The CDR3 covers 16 residues. This CDR3 is CSVGSPRDRAPDTQYF. In DNA, the CDR3 is TGCAGCGTGGGGTCGCCGAGGGACAGGGCTCCAGATACGCAGTATTTT.

This clonotype was seen many times. The chain's CDR3 is CASIRQGMNTEAFF. In DNA form, the CDR3 reads TGTGCCAGCATCAGACAGGGGATGAACACTGAAGCTTTCTTT. The chain links TRBV6-5 to TRBJ1-1; TRBD1 aligns across 8 bases. Germline loops: CDR1 MNHEY, CDR2 SVGAGI. The CDR3 length is 14 residues. Trimming at V came to 7 bases and at J to 0 bases, leaving 4 bases not matched to a gene.

This chain connects TRBV28 to TRBJ1-1; 7 bases agree with TRBD1. The trim removed 5 bases at V and 7 bases at J, leaving 7 bases unmatched. This CDR3 is 13 amino acids long. The V gene's germline CDR1 is MDHEN and CDR2 SYDVKM. The CDR3 is CASSRDSPYEAFF. CDR3 DNA: TGTGCCAGCAGTCGGGACAGTCCATATGAAGCTTTCTTT.